Listed here are 10 T cell receptor beta chains from one sample, sequenced in a study of metastatic and nonmetastatic thyroid tumors. TCRdb re-called the PCR reads through MiXCR. Of around 6,700 clones listed, about a third were seen once; the top ten hold 37%. Thyroid surgery had not been preceded by any treatment in any patient. The sequencing input was adjacent normal tissue. These TCRs come from a female donor with papillary thyroid cancer or a benign thyroid nodule (not recorded which). Some clones in this sample may be carry-over from other donors' samples.

In its sample, this clone was seen a few times. CDR3 DNA sequence: TGTGCCAGCAGCGTAGCTGGGACTAGCAGTTACGAGCAGTACTTC. This codes for CASSVAGTSSYEQYF. The J gene is TRBJ2-7, the V gene TRBV2; TRBD2 matches 9 bases. Germline CDR1 and CDR2: SNHLY and FYNNEI. The CDR3 contains 15 residues. Losses at the gene ends were 6 bases for V and 4 bases for J; bases not matched to a gene: 10. Using reference TRBV2 and TRBJ2-7 for the parts outside the CDR3, the full variable domain is EPEVTQTPSHQVTQMGQEVILRCVPISNHLYFYWYRQILGQKVEFLVSFYNNEISEKSEIFDDQFSVERPDGSNFTLKIRSTKLEDSAMYFCASSVAGTSSYEQYFGPGTRLTVT.

Turning to this clone: Other DNA sequences within the sample encode an identical CDR3. The chain carries TRBV11-1 and TRBJ2-1; 8 nucleotides line up with TRBD1. The CDR3 length is 17 residues. V gave up 3 bases and J gave up 5 bases; unmatched junction bases: 12. CDR1 and CDR2 from the germline V gene are SGHAT and FQDESV (reference sequence). This CDR3 is CASSLNRGYLLNNEQFF. CDR3 DNA sequence: TGTGCCAGCAGCTTGAACAGGGGGTACCTCCTAAACAATGAGCAGTTCTTC. The entire variable domain, with the rest obtained from reference TRBV11-1 and TRBJ2-1, is as follows: EAEVAQSPRYKITEKSQAVAFWCDPISGHATLYWYRQILGQGPELLVQFQDESVVDDSQLPKDRFSAERLKGVDSTLKIQPAELGDSAMYLCASSLNRGYLLNNEQFFGPGTRLTVL.

This clone has a handful of counts. V is TRBV30 and J is TRBJ1-5, with D perhaps matching TRBD1 (5 bases). Per germline, CDR1 GTSNPN and CDR2 SVGIG (reference sequence). Between the trimmed V and J ends, which lost 1 base and 6 bases, there was a span of 13 bases. The CDR3 totals 14 residues. The CDR3 coding sequence is TGTGCCTGGAGTGCATCTCCGGGGGGTCAGCCCCAGCATTTT. As protein: CAWSASPGGQPQHF. Together with reference TRBV30 and TRBJ1-5, the CDR3 gives the full variable domain: SQTIHQWPATLVQPVGSPLSLECTVEGTSNPNLYWYRQAAGRGLQLLFYSVGIGQISSEVPQNLSASRPQDRQFILSSKKLLLSDSGFYLCAWSASPGGQPQHFGDGTRLSIL.

V and J are TRBV20-1 and TRBJ1-6; 9 nucleotides agree with TRBD1. The CDR3 totals 14 residues. Germline V gene sequence: CDR1 DFQATT, CDR2 SNEGSKA (reference sequence). V lost 4 bases to trimming and J lost 8 bases; unmatched junction nucleotides: 6. CDR3 coding DNA: TGCAGTGCTACCCCGGGACAGGGATATTCACCCCTCCACTTT. It yields the protein CSATPGQGYSPLHF.

The rearrangement joins TRBV27 to TRBJ1-6; D remains ambiguous. CDR1 MNHEY and CDR2 SMNVEV come from the germline V gene (reference sequence). The CDR3 runs to 16 residues. V was clipped by 6 bases and J by 0 bases, with 12 bases between them. Here the CDR3 reads CASRRELRSYNSPLHF. The CDR3, as DNA: TGTGCCAGCAGAAGGGAACTCCGCTCCTATAATTCACCCCTCCACTTT.

The table lists this clone with a few counts. This chain joins TRBV6-1 and TRBJ2-7; D gene ambiguous. Germline CDR1 MNHNS, CDR2 SASEGT. The CDR3 has 11 amino acids. V shed 8 bases and J shed 2 bases, with 7 bases lying between them. Here the CDR3 DNA reads TGTGCCAGCGGATTGGCCTACGAGCAGTACTTC. Protein: CASGLAYEQYF.

This clone turned up a few times. CDR3 amino acids: CSVGGGRDYEQYF. The CDR3 coding sequence is TGCAGCGTTGGGGGGGGCAGGGACTACGAGCAGTACTTC. V and J are TRBV29-1 and TRBJ2-7; weak D call: TRBD2 (7 bases). Germline V gene data show CDR1 as SQVTM and CDR2 as ANQGSEA. V was clipped by 4 bases and J by 3 bases, with 13 bases between them. The CDR3 has 13 amino acids.

The chain combines TRBV6-2 or TRBV6-3 with TRBJ1-5; D is ambiguous. V was clipped by 3 bases and J by 6 bases, with 9 bases between them. There are 13 residues in the CDR3. Germline loops: CDR1 MNHEY, CDR2 SVGEGT. This CDR3 reads CASSYTDPQPQHF. The CDR3, as DNA: TGTGCCAGCAGTTATACGGATCCTCAGCCCCAGCATTTT.

The rearrangement links TRBV20-1 to TRBJ1-4, with TRBD1 matching 7 bases. The germline V gene encodes CDR1 DFQATT and CDR2 SNEGSKA (reference sequence). Trimming took 0 bases from V and 4 from J; bases not matched to a gene: 8. The CDR3 runs 16 residues. CDR3 protein: CSARDRQGTDNEKLFF. CDR3 bases: TGCAGTGCTAGAGATCGACAAGGGACAGATAATGAAAAACTGTTTTTT.

This clone has just one count. For the CDR3, the DNA is TGCAGTGCCCCGACTAGCAGCTCCTACAATGAGCAGTTCTTC. This sequence encodes CSAPTSSSYNEQFF. This sequence joins TRBV20-1 and TRBJ2-1, with 7 bases matching TRBD2. V was clipped by 6 bases and J by 0 bases; unmatched bases: 5. This CDR3 has 14 amino acids. Germline assignment: CDR1 DFQATT and CDR2 SNEGSKA (reference sequence).